The present T cell receptor (beta chain) was sequenced within a study of shared clonotypes between healthy human individuals. Study-wide results and caveats: In this cohort, only blood was sampled, and tissue repertoires likely differ. In general, naive subsets displayed greater estimated richness than memory subsets did.

Every immunoSEQ plate was one replicate of a subset's evenly spread DNA. Libraries were prepared by immunoSEQ multiplex PCR; TCRdb keeps only in-frame clonotypes and omits some of them. Of 190,000 or so clones in the sample, roughly 93% are singletons; the top ten hold 0.067%. CDR3 length equals 16 residues. Germline trimming cut 1 base from V and 0 bases from J; bases unmatched to any gene: 3. Germline-derived CDR1 and CDR2 are MNHEY and SMNVEV (reference sequence). The study separated CD4+ cells into CD45RA+ naive and CD45RA-negative memory subsets. This clone was seen just once. Its antigen is not known.

The sequencing input was naive CD4+ T cells sorted from blood. Described subset: CD45RA+ positively selected. This TCR derives from a woman between 25 and 40 years old in good health. This rearrangement joins TRBV27 to TRBJ2-7; TRBD2 agrees at 10 bases. The CDR3 loop is CASSLLGTSASYEQYF. CDR3 in DNA: TGTGCCAGCAGTTTATTAGGGACTAGCGCCTCCTACGAGCAGTACTTC.